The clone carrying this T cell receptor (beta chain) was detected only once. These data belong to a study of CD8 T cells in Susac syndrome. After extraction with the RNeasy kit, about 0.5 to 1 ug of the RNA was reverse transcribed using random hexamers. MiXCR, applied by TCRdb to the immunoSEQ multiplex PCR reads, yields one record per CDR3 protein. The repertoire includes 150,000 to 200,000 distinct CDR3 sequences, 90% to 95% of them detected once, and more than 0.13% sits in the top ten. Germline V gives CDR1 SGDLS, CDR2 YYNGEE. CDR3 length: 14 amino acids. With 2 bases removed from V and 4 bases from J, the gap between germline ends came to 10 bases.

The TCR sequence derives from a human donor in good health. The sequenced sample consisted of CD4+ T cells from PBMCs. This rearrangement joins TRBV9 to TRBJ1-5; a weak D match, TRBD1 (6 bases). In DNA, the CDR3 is TGTGCCAGCAGCGTGGCAGGGGAAAATCAGCCCCAGCATTTT. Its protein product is CASSVAGENQPQHF.